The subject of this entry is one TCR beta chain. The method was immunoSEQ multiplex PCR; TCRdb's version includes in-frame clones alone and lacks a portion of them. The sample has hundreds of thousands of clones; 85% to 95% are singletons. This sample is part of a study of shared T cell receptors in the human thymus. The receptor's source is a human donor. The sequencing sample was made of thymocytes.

Here the CDR3 reads CASSSQKTQYF. CDR3 DNA sequence: TGTGCCAGCAGTTCTCAAAAGACCCAGTACTTC. This rearrangement joins TRBV28 to TRBJ2-5, with D uncertain. Germline-derived CDR1 and CDR2 are MDHEN and SYDVKM. V was pared by 4 bases and J by 6 bases, with 6 bases between. The CDR3 consists of 11 residues.